This T cell receptor (beta chain) is from a study of cytomegalovirus exposure and HLA in healthy donors. Trimming took 8 bases from V and 0 from J; bases not matched to a gene: 2. Germline V lookup: CDR1 MNHEY, CDR2 SMNVEV (reference sequence). The CDR3 is made up of 16 amino acids. 13 Jbeta primers and 60 Vbeta primers were used for the PCR. Profiled with immunoSEQ multiplex PCR; TCRdb holds only in-frame clones, not every one. The sample records under 200,000 clones, approximately 84% being singletons. The V call is TRBV27, the J call TRBJ2-1; 15 bases fit TRBD2. Sequencing used PBMCs. This clonotype originated in a boy between 2 and 10 years old in good health and CMV-seronegative. The CDR3: CASRTSGGGSYNEQFF. The DNA of the CDR3 is TGTGCCAGCCGGACTAGCGGGGGGGGCTCCTACAATGAGCAGTTCTTC.